The rows below give T cell receptor beta chains drawn from one sample of a study of T cell responses to AZD1222 COVID-19 vaccine. Assay used: immunoSEQ multiplex PCR; TCRdb lists only in-frame clones, some missing. This table holds 100,000 to 150,000 clones, about 91% found once. Source: peripheral blood, taken on day 0 of AZD1222 vaccination. These TCRs come from an adult in good health. CDR3s include the opening cysteine and the closing phenylalanine or tryptophan. D genes are given only for firm matches. Not every row has a clone size; where given, it reads once, few, many or a size class.

v_gene,abundance,j_gene,d_gene,CDR3nt,CDR3aa
TRBV7-2,once,TRBJ2-7,-,TGTGCCAGCAGCTTAAGAGCGGGTTACCGGGACACTACCTACGAGCAGTACTTC,CASSLRAGYRDTTYEQYF
TRBV9,-,TRBJ2-1,TRBD2,TGTGCCAGCAGCGATGGACTAGCGGGGGGCGGCTACAATGAGCAGTTCTTC,CASSDGLAGGGYNEQFF
TRBV7-2,-,TRBJ1-2,-,TGTGCCAGCAGCCCCGGACAGAATCCTAACTATGGCTACACCTTC,CASSPGQNPNYGYTF
TRBV7-6,-,TRBJ1-2,-,TGTGCCAGCAGCTTACAGGGAAACTATGGCTACACCTTC,CASSLQGNYGYTF
TRBV15,-,TRBJ1-4,TRBD1,TGTGCCACCAGCAGAGATCCGTCAGGGGGTGAAAAACTGTTTTTT,CATSRDPSGGEKLFF
TRBV6-5,-,TRBJ1-1,TRBD1,TGTGCCAGCAGTTACGGGACAGGGAACACTGAAGCTTTCTTT,CASSYGTGNTEAFF
TRBV24-1,-,TRBJ2-5,-,TGTGCCACCTCGGACGGAGGACCCTCGGAGACCCAGTACTTC,CATSDGGPSETQYF
TRBV6-2/TRBV6-3,-,TRBJ2-3,TRBD2,TGTGCCAGCAGTTACGTTGCTCTAGCGGGGGTCACAGATACGCAGTATTTT,CASSYVALAGVTDTQYF
TRBV7-9,-,TRBJ1-5,TRBD1,TGTGCCAGCAGTGCTACAGGGGAAAGTCAGCCCCAGCATTTT,CASSATGESQPQHF
TRBV12-1,-,TRBJ2-1,-,TGTGCCAGCAGCTTTGCGGAGAGAGGGGGGGGTGAGCAGTTCTTC,CASSFAERGGGEQFF
TRBV11-2,once,TRBJ2-3,-,TGTGCCAGCAGCTCACTGGTTAGCACAGATACGCAGTATTTT,CASSSLVSTDTQYF
TRBV7-2,-,TRBJ1-3,-,TGTGCCAGCAGCTTAGGGGGGGCAGCCGGAAACACCATATATTTT,CASSLGGAAGNTIYF